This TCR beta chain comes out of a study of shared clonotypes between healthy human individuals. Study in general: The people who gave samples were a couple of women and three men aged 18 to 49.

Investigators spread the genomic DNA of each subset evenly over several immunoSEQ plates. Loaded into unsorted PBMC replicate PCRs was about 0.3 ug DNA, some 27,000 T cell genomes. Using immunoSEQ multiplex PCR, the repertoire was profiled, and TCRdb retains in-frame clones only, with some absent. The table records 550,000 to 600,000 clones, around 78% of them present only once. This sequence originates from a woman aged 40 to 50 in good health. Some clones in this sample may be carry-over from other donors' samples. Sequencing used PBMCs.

The CDR3 region is CASSVALGVGYTF. The CDR3 bases are TGTGCCAGCAGCGTAGCCTTAGGTGTTGGCTACACCTTC. V is TRBV9 and J is TRBJ1-2; D not resolved. CDR3 length: 13 residues. Germline CDR1 is SGDLS and CDR2 is YYNGEE. Trimming took off 0 bases at V and 7 bases at J, with 10 bases between the two ends. Full variable domain (missing parts from reference TRBV9 and TRBJ1-2): DSGVTQTPKHLITATGQRVTLRCSPRSGDLSVYWYQQSLDQGLQFLIQYYNGEERAKGNILERFSAQQFPDLHSELNLSSLELGDSALYFCASSVALGVGYTFGSGTRLTVV.